A selection of T cell receptor beta chains follows, all from one sample in a study of OX40 agonist ivuxolimab in advanced cancers. The table came from immunoSEQ multiplex PCR; TCRdb's copy has only in-frame clones and leaves some out. The top ten hold roughly 2% of the sample, which has 55,000 to 80,000 clones, around 86% seen once. The sequencing here drew on CD4+ or CD8+ T cells sorted from blood, taken in a trial of the OX40 agonist ivuxolimab. The origin of the receptors is an adult with an advanced solid tumor such as melanoma, head and neck, liver or kidney cancer. Each CDR3 is given with its conserved first and last residue. The order of the fields is CDR3 length, J gene, D gene, V gene, clone size, CDR3 protein, CDR3 DNA. D genes are given only for firm matches. Not all rows give a size; the values are once, few, many and, for expanded clones, a class.

cdr3_length: 15
j_call: TRBJ2-3
d_call: -
v_call: TRBV7-2
clone_size: -
cdr3_aa: CASSLVQIGTDTQYF
cdr3_nt: TGTGCCAGCAGCTTAGTTCAGATCGGCACAGATACGCAGTATTTT

cdr3_length: 12
j_call: TRBJ1-2
d_call: -
v_call: TRBV29-1
clone_size: -
cdr3_aa: CSVVDGNYGYTF
cdr3_nt: TGCAGCGTTGTGGACGGAAACTATGGCTACACCTTC

cdr3_length: 15
j_call: TRBJ2-3
d_call: TRBD2
v_call: TRBV5-4
clone_size: -
cdr3_aa: CASSFYSGVTDTQYF
cdr3_nt: TGTGCCAGCAGCTTCTATAGCGGGGTCACAGATACGCAGTATTTT

cdr3_length: 13
j_call: TRBJ2-5
d_call: -
v_call: TRBV2
clone_size: -
cdr3_aa: CASSGHREETQYF
cdr3_nt: TGTGCCAGCAGTGGCCACAGGGAAGAGACCCAGTACTTC

cdr3_length: 13
j_call: TRBJ2-5
d_call: -
v_call: TRBV2
clone_size: -
cdr3_aa: CASSQRAQETQYF
cdr3_nt: TGTGCCAGCAGCCAACGGGCGCAAGAGACCCAGTACTTC

cdr3_length: 14
j_call: TRBJ2-5
d_call: -
v_call: TRBV4-1
clone_size: -
cdr3_aa: CASSRLRGGETQYF
cdr3_nt: TGCGCCAGCAGCCGTCTCAGGGGCGGCGAGACCCAGTACTTC

cdr3_length: 15
j_call: TRBJ2-2
d_call: -
v_call: TRBV5-8
clone_size: -
cdr3_aa: CASSYRVRGTGELFF
cdr3_nt: TGTGCCAGCAGCTACAGGGTGCGGGGCACCGGGGAGCTGTTTTTT

cdr3_length: 15
j_call: TRBJ2-3
d_call: TRBD1
v_call: TRBV6-1
clone_size: -
cdr3_aa: CASTGQGSNTDTQYF
cdr3_nt: TGTGCCAGCACCGGACAGGGCTCTAACACTGATACGCAGTATTTT

cdr3_length: 14
j_call: TRBJ2-7
d_call: -
v_call: TRBV9
clone_size: -
cdr3_aa: CASSVWAQGNEQYF
cdr3_nt: TGTGCCAGCAGCGTATGGGCACAGGGAAACGAGCAGTACTTC

cdr3_length: 12
j_call: TRBJ2-5
d_call: -
v_call: TRBV5-6
clone_size: -
cdr3_aa: CASSFAGETQYF
cdr3_nt: TGTGCCAGCAGCTTTGCCGGCGAGACCCAGTACTTC

cdr3_length: 15
j_call: TRBJ2-3
d_call: TRBD1
v_call: TRBV5-1
clone_size: -
cdr3_aa: CASSTRQGGTDTQYF
cdr3_nt: TGCGCCAGCAGTACCCGACAGGGAGGCACAGATACGCAGTATTTT

cdr3_length: 14
j_call: TRBJ1-4
d_call: TRBD1
v_call: TRBV7-9
clone_size: -
cdr3_aa: CASSLVTGNEKLFF
cdr3_nt: TGTGCCAGCAGCTTAGTGACAGGGAATGAAAAACTGTTTTTT

cdr3_length: 14
j_call: TRBJ2-2
d_call: -
v_call: TRBV28
clone_size: -
cdr3_aa: CASSRSGYTGELFF
cdr3_nt: TGTGCCAGCAGTCGTTCGGGGTACACCGGGGAGCTGTTTTTT

cdr3_length: 15
j_call: TRBJ1-1
d_call: TRBD1
v_call: TRBV11-2
clone_size: -
cdr3_aa: CASGPRGGYDTEAFF
cdr3_nt: TGTGCCAGCGGTCCCAGGGGGGGGTACGACACTGAAGCTTTCTTT

cdr3_length: 12
j_call: TRBJ1-1
d_call: -
v_call: TRBV29-1
clone_size: -
cdr3_aa: CSVVRPFTEAFF
cdr3_nt: TGCAGCGTTGTGCGCCCCTTCACTGAAGCTTTCTTT

cdr3_length: 14
j_call: TRBJ2-5
d_call: TRBD1
v_call: TRBV30
clone_size: -
cdr3_aa: CAWSDLTGVETQYF
cdr3_nt: TGTGCCTGGAGTGACCTGACAGGGGTAGAGACCCAGTACTTC

cdr3_length: 14
j_call: TRBJ2-5
d_call: TRBD1
v_call: TRBV28
clone_size: -
cdr3_aa: CASVRTGRWETQYF
cdr3_nt: TGTGCCAGCGTAAGGACAGGCAGGTGGGAGACCCAGTACTTC

cdr3_length: 15
j_call: TRBJ2-1
d_call: TRBD1
v_call: TRBV15
clone_size: -
cdr3_aa: CATSKGTGHYNEQFF
cdr3_nt: TGTGCCACCAGCAAAGGGACAGGGCATTACAATGAGCAGTTCTTC

cdr3_length: 14
j_call: TRBJ2-7
d_call: -
v_call: TRBV5-5
clone_size: many
cdr3_aa: CASSLQQQSYEQYF
cdr3_nt: TGTGCCAGCAGCTTGCAACAGCAGTCCTACGAGCAGTACTTC

cdr3_length: 19
j_call: TRBJ2-1
d_call: TRBD2
v_call: TRBV5-6
clone_size: -
cdr3_aa: CASSLLTSGGAGSYNEQFF
cdr3_nt: TGTGCCAGCAGCTTGCTGACTAGCGGGGGGGCAGGGTCCTACAATGAGCAGTTCTTC

cdr3_length: 14
j_call: TRBJ2-3
d_call: -
v_call: TRBV19
clone_size: -
cdr3_aa: CASSLDRKTDTQYF
cdr3_nt: TGTGCCAGTAGTTTGGACCGAAAAACAGATACGCAGTATTTT

cdr3_length: 16
j_call: TRBJ1-3
d_call: -
v_call: TRBV7-9
clone_size: -
cdr3_aa: CASSHHRGSSGNTIYF
cdr3_nt: TGTGCCAGCAGCCATCACCGGGGGAGCTCTGGAAACACCATATATTTT

cdr3_length: 13
j_call: TRBJ1-2
d_call: TRBD1
v_call: TRBV5-5
clone_size: -
cdr3_aa: CASSPDRGHGYTF
cdr3_nt: TGTGCCAGCAGCCCGGACAGGGGACATGGCTACACCTTC

cdr3_length: 15
j_call: TRBJ1-5
d_call: -
v_call: TRBV10-3
clone_size: -
cdr3_aa: CAISHGQGREQPQHF
cdr3_nt: TGTGCCATCAGCCACGGTCAGGGAAGGGAACAGCCCCAGCATTTT

cdr3_length: 15
j_call: TRBJ1-3
d_call: TRBD1
v_call: TRBV7-9
clone_size: -
cdr3_aa: CASSLGGTAGNTIYF
cdr3_nt: TGTGCCAGCAGCTTAGGGGGGACAGCTGGAAACACCATATATTTT

cdr3_length: 15
j_call: TRBJ2-7
d_call: TRBD1
v_call: TRBV27
clone_size: -
cdr3_aa: CASSPRAGGPYEQYF
cdr3_nt: TGTGCCAGCAGCCCGAGGGCAGGGGGACCCTACGAGCAGTACTTC

cdr3_length: 15
j_call: TRBJ1-5
d_call: -
v_call: TRBV19
clone_size: -
cdr3_aa: CASSPTEISSRAQHF
cdr3_nt: TGTGCCAGTAGCCCGACAGAGATCAGCTCAAGGGCCCAGCATTTT

cdr3_length: 15
j_call: TRBJ1-3
d_call: -
v_call: TRBV28
clone_size: -
cdr3_aa: CASSPGGGSGNTIYF
cdr3_nt: TGTGCCAGCAGTCCCGGTGGGGGGTCTGGAAACACCATATATTTT

cdr3_length: 12
j_call: TRBJ2-2
d_call: -
v_call: TRBV2
clone_size: -
cdr3_aa: CASGPGPGELFF
cdr3_nt: TGTGCCAGCGGACCAGGGCCCGGGGAGCTGTTTTTT

cdr3_length: 14
j_call: TRBJ2-1
d_call: TRBD2
v_call: TRBV7-2
clone_size: -
cdr3_aa: CASSASLAGGEQFF
cdr3_nt: TGTGCCAGCAGCGCTTCACTAGCGGGGGGTGAGCAGTTCTTC

cdr3_length: 14
j_call: TRBJ1-2
d_call: TRBD1
v_call: TRBV5-6
clone_size: -
cdr3_aa: CASSLRDRSYGYTF
cdr3_nt: TGTGCCAGCAGCCTCCGGGACAGGAGCTATGGCTACACCTTC

cdr3_length: 14
j_call: TRBJ2-7
d_call: -
v_call: TRBV7-8
clone_size: -
cdr3_aa: CASSLADISYEQYF
cdr3_nt: TGTGCCAGCAGCTTAGCCGACATTTCCTACGAGCAGTACTTC

cdr3_length: 14
j_call: TRBJ2-5
d_call: -
v_call: TRBV15
clone_size: -
cdr3_aa: CATSRENYQETQYF
cdr3_nt: TGTGCCACCAGCAGAGAGAACTACCAAGAGACCCAGTACTTC

cdr3_length: 13
j_call: TRBJ2-7
d_call: -
v_call: TRBV7-2
clone_size: -
cdr3_aa: CASSKQVPYEQYF
cdr3_nt: TGTGCCAGCAGCAAACAGGTTCCCTACGAGCAGTACTTC

cdr3_length: 17
j_call: TRBJ2-1
d_call: TRBD1
v_call: TRBV15
clone_size: -
cdr3_aa: CATSRDTGDRVKNEQFF
cdr3_nt: TGTGCCACCAGCAGAGATACGGGGGACAGGGTAAAGAATGAGCAGTTCTTC

cdr3_length: 14
j_call: TRBJ2-5
d_call: TRBD2
v_call: TRBV6-5
clone_size: once
cdr3_aa: CATTGLAGAKTQYF
cdr3_nt: TGTGCCACCACCGGACTAGCGGGCGCCAAGACCCAGTACTTC

cdr3_length: 16
j_call: TRBJ2-6
d_call: -
v_call: TRBV6-1
clone_size: -
cdr3_aa: CASSERPNSGANVLTF
cdr3_nt: TGTGCCAGCAGTGAAAGACCCAACTCTGGGGCCAACGTCCTGACTTTC

cdr3_length: 17
j_call: TRBJ2-1
d_call: -
v_call: TRBV11-3
clone_size: -
cdr3_aa: CASSLGGAGISYNEQFF
cdr3_nt: TGTGCCAGCAGCTTAGGAGGGGCAGGGATATCCTACAATGAGCAGTTCTTC

cdr3_length: 16
j_call: TRBJ1-3
d_call: -
v_call: TRBV14
clone_size: -
cdr3_aa: CASSQGARGRGNTIYF
cdr3_nt: TGTGCCAGCAGCCAAGGAGCGCGGGGTCGCGGAAACACCATATATTTT

cdr3_length: 14
j_call: TRBJ2-7
d_call: TRBD1
v_call: TRBV5-1
clone_size: -
cdr3_aa: CASSLGQGGYEQYF
cdr3_nt: TGCGCCAGCAGCTTGGGACAGGGGGGCTACGAGCAGTACTTC

cdr3_length: 17
j_call: TRBJ1-3
d_call: -
v_call: TRBV7-2
clone_size: medium-sized
cdr3_aa: CASSLYSGVGSGNTIYF
cdr3_nt: TGTGCCAGCAGCCTCTATTCAGGGGTTGGCTCTGGAAACACCATATATTTT

cdr3_length: 15
j_call: TRBJ2-7
d_call: TRBD2
v_call: TRBV7-8
clone_size: -
cdr3_aa: CASSLDGRASYEQYF
cdr3_nt: TGTGCCAGCAGCTTAGATGGGAGGGCCTCCTACGAGCAGTACTTC

cdr3_length: 17
j_call: TRBJ2-1
d_call: -
v_call: TRBV10-3
clone_size: -
cdr3_aa: CAISEGTPWSSYNEQFF
cdr3_nt: TGTGCCATCAGTGAGGGGACTCCCTGGAGCTCCTACAATGAGCAGTTCTTC